Below, 2 T cell receptor beta chains from the same sample are listed, as sequenced in a study of T cell repertoires in cytomegalovirus infection (dated by TCRdb to between 2018 and 2020). Sequencing was carried out with an Illumina HiSeq 1500. TCRdb trimmed the raw reads at Q25, called clones with MiXCR and kept productive beta chains. Rows merge per CDR3 protein into single entries with the most common DNA and genes. The sample table contains more than 200,000 distinct CDR3 sequences; only one count was recorded for approximately 9.1% of them. The top ten clones comprise approximately 16% of the sample. Sequences were obtained from PBMCs. The receptors stem from a human donor in good health (CMV status not recorded). Some clones in this sample may be carry-over from other donors' samples.

The chain couples TRBV7-9 to TRBJ1-2; no firm D call. The CDR3 runs to 15 residues. Deletions cut 2 bases from V and 1 base from J, with 11 bases between. Germline CDR1 reads SEHNR; CDR2 reads FQNEAQ (reference sequence). This CDR3 is CASSLFVRLNYGYTF. CDR3 in DNA: TGTGCCAGCAGCTTATTTGTACGGCTTAACTATGGCTACACCTTC.

This clonotype was picked up many times. The chain employs TRBV7-2 and TRBJ1-1; D may be TRBD1 (6 bases). The CDR3 consists of 16 residues. Deletions cut 4 bases from V and 3 bases from J, with 18 bases between. The germline V gene encodes CDR1 SGHTA and CDR2 FQGNSA. The CDR3 DNA sequence: TGTGCCAGCAGCTACCGGGTCACAGGGATGGACACTGAAGCTTTCTTT. Translating it yields CASSYRVTGMDTEAFF.